The rows below give T cell receptor beta chains drawn from one sample of a study of control samples from healthy donors and cancer patients. The data were produced by immunoSEQ multiplex PCR, yet TCRdb's version contains in-frame clones alone and is incomplete. The table has fewer than 200,000 clones, 80% to 95% seen once; the top ten hold roughly 1.5%. Sequenced: blood. The receptors come from a man between 18 and 29 years old in good health. Each CDR3 is given with its conserved first and last residue. The order of the fields is V gene, clone size, D gene, J gene, CDR3 protein, CDR3 DNA. A D gene is named only where the DNA matches it firmly. Size is stated for part of the rows, as once, few or many counts, or as a class when the clone is expanded.

V gene: TRBV12-3/TRBV12-4; clone size: -; D gene: -; J gene: TRBJ2-3; CDR3 protein: CASNLGSTDTQYF; CDR3 DNA: TGTGCCAGCAATTTAGGGAGCACAGATACGCAGTATTTT
V gene: TRBV30; clone size: -; D gene: TRBD1; J gene: TRBJ1-6; CDR3 protein: CAVGQGYNSPLHF; CDR3 DNA: TGTGCCGTGGGACAGGGTTATAATTCACCCCTCCACTTT
V gene: TRBV5-1; clone size: -; D gene: -; J gene: TRBJ1-5; CDR3 protein: CASSLDGNQPQHF; CDR3 DNA: TGCGCCAGCAGCTTGGACGGCAATCAGCCCCAGCATTTT
V gene: TRBV10-3; clone size: -; D gene: TRBD1; J gene: TRBJ2-4; CDR3 protein: CAIRSGTEKNIQYF; CDR3 DNA: TGTGCCATCAGGTCCGGGACAGAGAAAAACATTCAGTACTTC
V gene: TRBV5-4; clone size: -; D gene: -; J gene: TRBJ1-3; CDR3 protein: CASAPGTDLSGNTIYF; CDR3 DNA: TGTGCCAGCGCGCCCGGGACCGACCTCTCTGGAAACACCATATATTTT
V gene: TRBV29-1; clone size: -; D gene: TRBD1; J gene: TRBJ1-2; CDR3 protein: CSGEGQGVYTF; CDR3 DNA: TGCAGCGGTGAAGGACAGGGCGTTTACACCTTC
V gene: TRBV19; clone size: -; D gene: -; J gene: TRBJ1-2; CDR3 protein: CASSINANYGYTF; CDR3 DNA: TGTGCCAGTAGTATTAATGCCAACTATGGCTACACCTTC
V gene: TRBV14; clone size: -; D gene: -; J gene: TRBJ2-7; CDR3 protein: CASSLLYGDDEEQYF; CDR3 DNA: TGTGCCAGCAGCCTCCTCTACGGGGACGACGAAGAGCAGTACTTC
V gene: TRBV28; clone size: -; D gene: -; J gene: TRBJ1-5; CDR3 protein: CASEEVGNQPQHF; CDR3 DNA: TGTGCCTCAGAGGAAGTGGGCAATCAGCCCCAGCATTTT
V gene: TRBV5-1; clone size: once; D gene: TRBD1; J gene: TRBJ1-5; CDR3 protein: CARRDRDCQPQHF; CDR3 DNA: TGCGCCAGACGAGACAGGGACTGTCAGCCCCAGCATTTT
V gene: TRBV5-1; clone size: -; D gene: -; J gene: TRBJ2-2; CDR3 protein: CASRQTGRGDTGELFF; CDR3 DNA: TGCGCCAGCCGTCAGACAGGCCGGGGGGACACCGGGGAGCTGTTTTTT
V gene: TRBV5-4; clone size: -; D gene: -; J gene: TRBJ2-4; CDR3 protein: CASSLAEAGGGIQYF; CDR3 DNA: TGTGCCAGCAGCTTGGCCGAGGCAGGGGGAGGGATTCAGTACTTC
V gene: TRBV3-1/TRBV3-2; clone size: -; D gene: -; J gene: TRBJ2-5; CDR3 protein: CASSLSNLETQYF; CDR3 DNA: TGTGCCAGCAGCCTAAGCAACTTGGAGACCCAGTACTTC
V gene: TRBV18; clone size: -; D gene: TRBD1; J gene: TRBJ1-2; CDR3 protein: CASSPTGVRYGYTF; CDR3 DNA: TGTGCCAGCTCACCCACAGGGGTTCGTTATGGCTACACCTTC
V gene: TRBV9; clone size: -; D gene: -; J gene: TRBJ2-3; CDR3 protein: CASSPRQGGDTQYF; CDR3 DNA: TGTGCCAGCAGCCCTAGACAGGGAGGAGATACGCAGTATTTT
V gene: TRBV5-1; clone size: -; D gene: -; J gene: TRBJ1-1; CDR3 protein: CASSLDGGPEAFF; CDR3 DNA: TGCGCCAGCAGCTTGGATGGGGGGCCTGAAGCTTTCTTT
V gene: TRBV10-3; clone size: -; D gene: -; J gene: TRBJ1-1; CDR3 protein: CAISEQGRRAFF; CDR3 DNA: TGTGCCATCAGTGAGCAGGGGCGCAGAGCTTTCTTT
V gene: TRBV4-1; clone size: -; D gene: -; J gene: TRBJ2-1; CDR3 protein: CASSQSRGTDRKLEQFF; CDR3 DNA: TGCGCCAGCAGCCAATCTAGGGGGACTGACCGAAAGCTAGAGCAGTTCTTC
V gene: TRBV24-1; clone size: -; D gene: TRBD1; J gene: TRBJ2-1; CDR3 protein: CATSDAGGASYNEQFF; CDR3 DNA: TGTGCCACCAGTGATGCAGGGGGCGCATCCTACAATGAGCAGTTCTTC
V gene: TRBV24-1; clone size: -; D gene: -; J gene: TRBJ1-3; CDR3 protein: CATSDRGSSGNTIYF; CDR3 DNA: TGTGCCACCAGTGACCGGGGTTCGTCTGGAAACACCATATATTTT
V gene: TRBV27; clone size: -; D gene: -; J gene: TRBJ2-7; CDR3 protein: CASSLQSGSVYEQYF; CDR3 DNA: TGTGCCAGCAGCCTGCAATCCGGAAGTGTCTACGAGCAGTACTTC
V gene: TRBV5-1; clone size: -; D gene: -; J gene: TRBJ2-5; CDR3 protein: CASSLGTGKQETQYF; CDR3 DNA: TGCGCCAGCAGCTTGGGTACGGGGAAACAAGAGACCCAGTACTTC
V gene: TRBV4-1; clone size: -; D gene: -; J gene: TRBJ2-1; CDR3 protein: CASSQESGARSDEQFF; CDR3 DNA: TGCGCCAGCAGCCAAGAGAGTGGGGCAAGATCCGATGAGCAGTTCTTC
V gene: TRBV12-5; clone size: -; D gene: -; J gene: TRBJ1-6; CDR3 protein: CASGLSRENSPLHF; CDR3 DNA: TGTGCTAGTGGTTTATCCAGGGAAAATTCACCCCTCCACTTT
V gene: TRBV25-1; clone size: once; D gene: -; J gene: TRBJ2-3; CDR3 protein: CASSVGGAAEDTQYF; CDR3 DNA: TGTGCCAGCAGTGTTGGGGGGGCAGCTGAAGATACGCAGTATTTT
V gene: TRBV7-8; clone size: once; D gene: TRBD1; J gene: TRBJ2-5; CDR3 protein: CASSLGQGEETQYF; CDR3 DNA: TGTGCCAGCAGCTTAGGACAGGGGGAAGAGACCCAGTACTTC
V gene: TRBV7-2; clone size: -; D gene: -; J gene: TRBJ2-3; CDR3 protein: CASSTRGGDTQYF; CDR3 DNA: TGTGCCAGCAGCACCCGGGGCGGAGATACGCAGTATTTT
V gene: TRBV3-1/TRBV3-2; clone size: -; D gene: -; J gene: TRBJ2-7; CDR3 protein: CASSQEVGEQYF; CDR3 DNA: TGTGCCAGCAGCCAAGAGGTGGGCGAGCAGTACTTC
V gene: TRBV2; clone size: -; D gene: TRBD1; J gene: TRBJ1-3; CDR3 protein: CASSRDRDIAGNTIYF; CDR3 DNA: TGTGCCAGCAGCCGGGACAGGGACATTGCTGGAAACACCATATATTTT
V gene: TRBV4-1; clone size: -; D gene: -; J gene: TRBJ2-5; CDR3 protein: CASSQSTGRAAQYF; CDR3 DNA: TGCGCCAGCAGCCAGTCGACAGGTAGAGCGGCCCAGTACTTC
V gene: TRBV30; clone size: -; D gene: TRBD1; J gene: TRBJ2-7; CDR3 protein: CAWSRGQNYEQYF; CDR3 DNA: TGTGCCTGGAGTCGGGGACAGAACTACGAGCAGTACTTC
V gene: TRBV5-8; clone size: -; D gene: -; J gene: TRBJ1-3; CDR3 protein: CASSLPGVSGNTIYF; CDR3 DNA: TGTGCCAGCAGCCTACCGGGGGTTTCTGGAAACACCATATATTTT
V gene: TRBV4-1; clone size: -; D gene: TRBD2; J gene: TRBJ2-5; CDR3 protein: CASSLGRTSGGGWQETQYF; CDR3 DNA: TGCGCCAGCAGCCTCGGGCGGACTAGCGGGGGGGGATGGCAAGAGACCCAGTACTTC
V gene: TRBV18; clone size: -; D gene: -; J gene: TRBJ2-5; CDR3 protein: CASSPGLQETQYF; CDR3 DNA: TGTGCCAGCTCACCGGGTTTGCAAGAGACCCAGTACTTC
V gene: TRBV21-1; clone size: -; D gene: -; J gene: TRBJ1-1; CDR3 protein: CASSGRRRATEAFF; CDR3 DNA: TGTGCCAGCAGCGGGCGTCGAAGGGCCACTGAAGCTTTCTTT
V gene: TRBV7-9; clone size: -; D gene: -; J gene: TRBJ1-5; CDR3 protein: CASSRTTGDNQPQHF; CDR3 DNA: TGTGCCAGCAGCCGAACGACAGGAGACAATCAGCCCCAGCATTTT
V gene: TRBV5-1; clone size: -; D gene: TRBD2; J gene: TRBJ2-1; CDR3 protein: CASSLTGGNNEQFF; CDR3 DNA: TGCGCCAGCAGCTTGACGGGGGGAAACAATGAGCAGTTCTTC
V gene: TRBV19; clone size: -; D gene: TRBD1; J gene: TRBJ2-1; CDR3 protein: CASSIRDRGQNEQFF; CDR3 DNA: TGTGCCAGTAGTATCCGGGACAGGGGGCAAAATGAGCAGTTCTTC